This T cell receptor beta chain derives from a study of T cell responses to AZD1222 COVID-19 vaccine. Regarding the study as a whole: No day 14 peak samples; only post-peak repertoires were characterized. The study found Spike-specific TCR breadth and depth rose after two AZD1222 doses.

Here immunoSEQ multiplex PCR was the method, and the copy in TCRdb shows in-frame clones only, minus some. The table shows just over 65,000 clones, with roughly nine tenths occurring only once. Regarding this clone: Its specificity is not known.

Trimming took off 3 bases at V and 2 bases at J, with 8 bases between the two ends. The CDR3 extends over 14 amino acids. CDR1 MRHNA and CDR2 SNTAGT come from the germline V gene. The clonotype comes from an adult in good health. Here the sequenced sample was peripheral blood, taken on day 0 of AZD1222 vaccination. The rearrangement uses TRBV6-4 and TRBJ1-5; tentatively, D is TRBD1 (5 bases). CDR3 nucleotides: TGTGCCAGCAGTGAGGGGGGAGGCAATCAGCCCCAGCATTTT. Its translation: CASSEGGGNQPQHF.